These 17 T cell receptor beta chains share one sample of origin, sequenced in a study of radiation and T cells in renal cell carcinoma. Time point in this sample: blood 2 weeks post-SBRT. Sample treatment: 15 Gy SBRT to primary tumor, nephrectomy 4 weeks later. Profiling relied on immunoSEQ multiplex PCR, and the TCRdb table lists in-frame clones only, not all of them. The table shows approximately 49,000 clones, with approximately 80% occurring only once. Sequencing was performed on blood, taken from a patient whose treatment included radiotherapy and nephrectomy. The receptors derive from a woman in her sixties or seventies with renal cell carcinoma.

The genes are TRBV6-5 and TRBJ2-7, with 12 bases identical to TRBD1. This CDR3 contains 15 residues. The germline V gene has CDR1 MNHEY and CDR2 SVGAGI. The trim removed 7 bases at V and 5 bases at J, leaving 9 bases unmatched. CDR3 protein: CASIRTGTGGHEQYF. The CDR3 region has the DNA TGTGCCAGCATCCGCACCGGGACAGGGGGCCACGAGCAGTACTTC.

V is TRBV2 and J is TRBJ1-3, with unresolved D. V was cut by 0 bases and J by 2 bases, with 8 bases left in between. Germline V gene data show CDR1 as SNHLY and CDR2 as FYNNEI. The CDR3 is made up of 15 amino acids. The CDR3 here is CASSEAGGPGNTIYF. Here the CDR3 DNA reads TGTGCCAGCAGTGAAGCCGGAGGGCCTGGAAACACCATATATTTT. The full variable domain, with the rest looked up from reference TRBV2 and TRBJ1-3, is EPEVTQTPSHQVTQMGQEVILRCVPISNHLYFYWYRQILGQKVEFLVSFYNNEISEKSEIFDDQFSVERPDGSNFTLKIRSTKLEDSAMYFCASSEAGGPGNTIYFGEGSWLTVV.

This clone has just a few counts. V usage is TRBV7-2 and J usage is TRBJ1-1; D is unresolved. The CDR3 loop spans 14 amino acids. From germline, CDR1 is SGHTA and CDR2 FQGNSA. The V end lost 2 bases, the J end lost 6 bases, and 13 bases lay between the germline ends. The DNA of the CDR3 is TGTGCCAGCAGCTTAACCCCAATGAGCGCTGAAGCTTTCTTT. Translation gives CASSLTPMSAEAFF.

The chain's CDR3 is CASNPDRGYNSPLHF. The CDR3 coding sequence is TGTGCCAGCAATCCAGACAGGGGATATAATTCACCCCTCCACTTT. This chain uses TRBV27 with TRBJ1-6, with 8 bases fitting TRBD1. In germline, CDR1 is MNHEY, CDR2 SMNVEV (reference sequence). This CDR3 is 15 amino acids long. Trimming cost V 7 bases and J 4 bases; bases outside gene matches: 6.

J is TRBJ2-1 and V is TRBV27; 9 bases align to TRBD1. The CDR3 totals 17 residues. Germline CDR1 MNHEY, CDR2 SMNVEV (reference sequence). V lost 1 base to trimming and J lost 2 bases; unmatched junction nucleotides: 6. The CDR3 region is CASSLWLGQGAYNEQFF. The CDR3 DNA is TGTGCCAGCAGTTTATGGTTGGGACAGGGAGCCTACAATGAGCAGTTCTTC.

The rearrangement links TRBV6-5 to TRBJ1-1; D remains unclear. CDR1 MNHEY and CDR2 SVGAGI come from the germline V gene. V gave up 2 bases and J gave up 2 bases, with 9 bases separating them. The CDR3 has 14 amino acids. The CDR3 bases are TGTGCCAGCAGTTACGGCGGAGTAAACACTGAAGCTTTCTTT. It encodes CASSYGGVNTEAFF.

The table lists this clone with a few counts. The V gene is TRBV10-1, the J gene TRBJ2-3, with D perhaps matching TRBD2 (6 bases). The V end was cut by 2 bases, the J end by 2 bases, with 14 bases between. There are 16 residues in the CDR3. In germline, CDR1 is WNHNN, CDR2 SYGVQD (reference sequence). CDR3 in DNA: TGCGCCAGCAGTGAGGCGGCTAGCGCATCCACAGATACGCAGTATTTT. It codes for CASSEAASASTDTQYF.

The chain joins TRBV19 to TRBJ1-1, with D hard to call. Germline-derived CDR1 and CDR2 are LNHDA and SQIVND (reference sequence). CDR3 length: 12 amino acids. Trimming took 10 bases from V and 3 from J, leaving 12 bases between them. The CDR3 DNA is TGTGCCACCAGCTCTTGGGACACTGAAGCTTTCTTT. Translating it yields CATSSWDTEAFF.

CDR3 sequence reads: CASSVGQGAFEQYF. The CDR3 region has the DNA TGTGCCAGCAGTGTGGGACAGGGGGCGTTCGAGCAGTACTTC. The chain joins TRBV9 to TRBJ2-7; 12 bases agree with TRBD1. The V gene end was trimmed by 5 bases and the J gene end by 6 bases; junction bases not matched to a gene: 6. Germline CDR1 SGDLS, CDR2 YYNGEE. CDR3 length equals 14 residues.

The genes are TRBV4-1 and TRBJ2-3, with a tentative D call TRBD2 (7 bases). CDR1 and CDR2 (germline): MGHRA, YSYEKL. V was clipped by 1 base and J by 5 bases, with 13 bases between them. The CDR3 sequence is 15 residues long. The DNA of the CDR3 is TGCGCCAGCAGCCAAGCGGCGGGGGCCGTAGATACGCAGTATTTT. It is translated as CASSQAAGAVDTQYF.

This chain uses TRBV2 with TRBJ2-6, with D possibly being TRBD2 (5 bases). The length of the CDR3 is 14 residues. Trimming took off 6 bases at V and 2 bases at J, with 8 bases between the two ends. The germline CDR1 and CDR2 sequences are SNHLY and FYNNEI. The CDR3, as DNA: TGTGCCAGCAGGGAGACTACTGGGGCCAACGTCCTGACTTTC. It translates to CASRETTGANVLTF.

The V gene is TRBV5-3, the J gene TRBJ2-5; D unclear. TRBV5-3 is assigned to the ORF class and has an uncertain function. With 4 bases removed from V and 8 bases from J, the gap between germline ends came to 9 bases. The CDR3 loop spans 11 amino acids. The CDR3 is CARSLKHTQYF. The CDR3 bases are TGTGCCAGAAGCCTAAAACACACCCAGTACTTC.

The chain recombines TRBV9 with TRBJ2-2; D is undetermined. Trimming removed 1 base at V and 2 bases at J, with 12 bases between. This CDR3 is built from 16 residues. Per the germline V gene, CDR1 is SGDLS and CDR2 is YYNGEE. The CDR3 here is CASSVSSDPNTGELFF. The CDR3 nucleotides are TGTGCCAGCAGCGTATCAAGCGACCCAAACACCGGGGAGCTGTTTTTT. The whole variable domain, filled in from reference TRBV9 and TRBJ2-2, reads DSGVTQTPKHLITATGQRVTLRCSPRSGDLSVYWYQQSLDQGLQFLIQYYNGEERAKGNILERFSAQQFPDLHSELNLSSLELGDSALYFCASSVSSDPNTGELFFGEGSRLTVL.

The chain employs TRBV19 and TRBJ2-7, with TRBD1 matching 7 bases. The CDR3 is 16 amino acids. The ends lost 3 bases at V and 2 bases at J; junction bases unmatched: 10. Germline assignment: CDR1 LNHDA and CDR2 SQIVND (reference sequence). CDR3: CASSINPRQGPYEQYF. CDR3 nucleotide sequence: TGTGCCAGTAGTATCAATCCGAGACAGGGCCCCTACGAGCAGTACTTC.

This clone has only one observation. The J gene is TRBJ2-1, the V gene TRBV5-1, with 7 bases matching TRBD2. Per germline, CDR1 SGHRS and CDR2 YFSETQ. The CDR3 is made up of 15 amino acids. The V gene end was trimmed by 6 bases and the J gene end by 5 bases; junction bases not matched to a gene: 11. In nucleotides, the CDR3 is TGCGCCAGCACCCCGGCTGGGGGGGTCCACAATGAGCAGTTCTTC. Translating it yields CASTPAGGVHNEQFF.

This chain links TRBV4-1 with TRBJ2-5; D not resolved. This CDR3 has 15 amino acids. The germline gives CDR1 MGHRA, CDR2 YSYEKL. Trimming shortened V by 4 bases and J by 0 bases, and 12 bases separated the two germline ends. CDR3 nucleotide sequence: TGCGCCAGCAGCCCAAGTACGACATACCAAGAGACCCAGTACTTC. Its translation is CASSPSTTYQETQYF.

The rearrangement uses TRBV27 and TRBJ2-7; the D gene is possibly TRBD1 (6 bases). Germline V gene data show CDR1 as MNHEY and CDR2 as SMNVEV (reference sequence). The CDR3 runs to 14 residues. V lost 6 bases, J lost 3 bases, and 15 bases lay in between. CDR3 protein: CASSPNPTGYEQYF. CDR3 DNA sequence: TGTGCCAGCAGCCCCAACCCGACAGGCTACGAGCAGTACTTC.